These 6 T cell receptor beta chains originate from one sample sequenced in a study of CD4 T cells in relation to SARS-CoV-2 and coronaviruses. CD4+ T cells from unexposed donors were obtained before the COVID-19 pandemic (2011-2018). The table came from immunoSEQ multiplex PCR; TCRdb's copy has only in-frame clones and leaves some out. The profile shows 60,000 to 85,000 clones, over 85% of them singletons. What was sequenced was naive CD4+ T cells from PBMCs. The subset: naive CD4+ T cells isolated by negative enrichment. The receptors were gathered from a human donor in good health.

V gene TRBV29-1 combines with J gene TRBJ2-3; 11 bases are shared with TRBD2. CDR3 length: 16 residues. Losses at the gene ends were 4 bases for V and 1 base for J; bases not matched to a gene: 7. Germline loops: CDR1 SQVTM, CDR2 ANQGSEA. This CDR3 is CSVGLAGSKRTDTQYF. The DNA of the CDR3 is TGCAGCGTTGGACTAGCGGGATCTAAGCGCACAGATACGCAGTATTTT.

The gene calls are TRBV5-1 and TRBJ1-2; a weak D match, TRBD1 (6 bases). V lost 1 base to trimming and J lost 1 base, with 8 bases between them. In germline, CDR1 is SGHRS, CDR2 YFSETQ. The CDR3 runs 14 residues. Here the CDR3 DNA reads TGCGCCAGCAGCTTGACAGGGATTAACTATGGCTACACCTTC. It yields the protein CASSLTGINYGYTF. The full variable domain, in which reference TRBV5-1 and TRBJ1-2 provide the parts outside the CDR3, is KAGVTQTPRYLIKTRGQQVTLSCSPISGHRSVSWYQQTPGQGLQFLFEYFSETQRNKGNFPGRFSGRQFSNSRSEMNVSTLELGDSALYLCASSLTGINYGYTFGSGTRLTVV.

The chain employs TRBV10-3 and TRBJ2-1, with D tentatively TRBD1 (5 bases). The V end lost 3 bases, the J end lost 0 bases, and 9 bases lay between the germline ends. CDR1 ENHRY and CDR2 SYGVKD come from the germline V gene. There are 15 residues in the CDR3. The chain's CDR3 is CAISDRDSSYNEQFF. The CDR3, as DNA: TGTGCCATCAGTGACCGAGACAGCTCCTACAATGAGCAGTTCTTC.

The V gene is TRBV5-1, the J gene TRBJ2-1; D may be TRBD1 (6 bases). Germline CDR1 reads SGHRS; CDR2 reads YFSETQ. Trimming left V 2 bases short and J 14 bases short, with 29 bases between. There are 17 residues in the CDR3. In DNA form, the CDR3 reads TGCGCCAGCAGCTTATACAAGACCTACTCGGAGAACAGGGTGGAGTTCTTC. The encoded protein is CASSLYKTYSENRVEFF. The full variable domain, in which reference TRBV5-1 and TRBJ2-1 provide the parts outside the CDR3, is KAGVTQTPRYLIKTRGQQVTLSCSPISGHRSVSWYQQTPGQGLQFLFEYFSETQRNKGNFPGRFSGRQFSNSRSEMNVSTLELGDSALYLCASSLYKTYSENRVEFFGPGTRLTVL.

J is TRBJ2-7 and V is TRBV6-9; 8 nucleotides agree with TRBD1. CDR3 length equals 14 residues. Germline V lookup: CDR1 MNHGY, CDR2 SVAAGI. V shed 5 bases, J shed 6 bases, and the junction held 9 bases outside the gene matches. The CDR3 here is CASSRRSGGVEQYF. Here the CDR3 DNA reads TGTGCCAGCAGTCGTCGGTCAGGGGGCGTCGAGCAGTACTTC.

Written as DNA, the CDR3 is TGTGCCAGCACTAGCGGGTGGGACAATGAGCAGTTCTTC. It codes for CASTSGWDNEQFF. V is TRBV9 and J is TRBJ2-1; TRBD2 matches at 8 bases. The CDR3 extends over 13 amino acids. V was pared by 6 bases and J by 5 bases, with 4 bases of the junction left unmatched. Germline V gene lookup returns CDR1 SGDLS and CDR2 YYNGEE.